This TCR beta chain was identified in a study of a mutant IDH1 vaccine in newly diagnosed glioma. In the study overall: Mean patient age was roughly 43 years; about 62% were male and around 40% female. Study findings and constraints: Overall, more than 80% of patients had vaccine-induced immune responses.

The V end was cut by 8 bases, the J end by 5 bases, with 13 bases between. The CDR3 runs 12 residues. The germline CDR1 and CDR2 sequences are MNHNS and SASEGT. Time point noted: week 35, safety follow-up. In the vaccine, a single dose held 300 ug of the mutant IDH1 20-mer peptide, along with topical imiquimod. Donors had new IDH1-mutant astrocytomas of WHO grade 3 or 4 (ATRX-lost). Profiled with immunoSEQ multiplex PCR; TCRdb holds only in-frame clones, not every one. The table records about 50,000 clones, approximately 80% of them present only once. To note about this clone: Its target is not known.

The chain joins TRBV6-1 to TRBJ2-7; TRBD2 is a possible D gene (6 bases). The source is a young woman with glioma. Sequenced material: PBMCs, taken from a glioma patient whose treatment included an IDH1 peptide vaccine. The CDR3 protein is CASLLWGDEQYF. The DNA of the CDR3 is TGTGCCAGCTTACTATGGGGGGACGAGCAGTACTTC.